This T cell receptor beta chain was recovered during a study of shared clonotypes between healthy human individuals. In the study overall: Ranging from 18 to 49 in age, donors were two women and a few men. Broader study findings: Relative to clonotypes present in all four donors, those not shared had lower generation probabilities. Expectations were that clonotype sharing among donors would be affected by sequencing depth.

Profiled with immunoSEQ multiplex PCR; TCRdb holds only in-frame clones, not every one. This table holds 2 million to 2.5 million clones, roughly 93% found once. Turning to this clone: The antigen remains unidentified.

The V and J ends lost 4 bases and 6 bases respectively, with 13 bases between them. The CDR3 totals 13 residues. Germline CDR1 and CDR2: SEHNR and FQNEAQ (reference sequence). The chain links TRBV7-9 to TRBJ2-7; the D gene could be TRBD1 or TRBD2 (5 bases each). The receptor comes from a young man in good health. Some clones in this sample may be carry-over from other donors' samples. The sample was naive CD4+ T cells from PBMCs. As to subset: CD45RA+ positively selected. CDR3 sequence: CASSWGSYGEQYF. The CDR3, as DNA: TGTGCCAGCAGCTGGGGGAGTTATGGCGAGCAGTACTTC.